This T cell receptor (beta chain) was captured in a study of blood T cells in healthy people across ages. With a J-beta primer mix and a sample-barcoded 5' primer, a second PCR ran about 7 to 12 cycles. Carrying 12 random nucleotides, a template-switch adaptor labeled each individual cDNA molecule. TCRdb analysed the 5' RACE reads with MiXCR anew, one entry per CDR3 protein. The sample holds around 1,500,000 distinct CDR3 sequences, roughly 30% seen once. The table lists this clonotype with many counts. V dropped 1 base and J dropped 0; count of bases not matched to a gene: 15. Germline V gene data show CDR1 as SGHTA and CDR2 as FQGTGA. The CDR3 is 22 residues long.

The sequencing sample was made of blood. This chain connects TRBV7-3 to TRBJ2-6; 10 bases are shared with TRBD2. This TCR was sampled from a woman aged 25 to 39 in good health. The CDR3 DNA is TGTGCCAGCAGCTTAAAGTTCGGGACGGCTAGCGGGGGTCCCTCTGGGGCCAACGTCCTGACTTTC. Translation: CASSLKFGTASGGPSGANVLTF.